This is a list of T cell receptor beta chains from one sample in a study of cytomegalovirus exposure and HLA in healthy donors. Sequencing used immunoSEQ multiplex PCR; TCRdb keeps in-frame clones, though not all of them. The sample carries about 77,000 clones, 60% to 85% recorded once. The sequenced sample consisted of PBMCs. The receptors originated from a man aged 40-55 years in good health and CMV-seronegative. The conserved cysteine and the conserved F or W are not part of the CDR3 here.

V gene	J gene	CDR3 protein
TRBV4-2	TRBJ1-4	ASSQGQDATNEKLF
TRBV15	TRBJ2-2	ATSGRQGPTGELF
TRBV4-1	TRBJ1-4	ASSQAPTGENEKLF
TRBV19	TRBJ1-2	ASSIAGSGYT
TRBV5-1	TRBJ2-1	ASSAGEGAPYNEQF
TRBV6-1	TRBJ2-7	ASSQKAGAGQY
TRBV7-2	TRBJ1-3	ASSLAPQDSGNTIY
TRBV5-5	TRBJ2-1	ASRGTSGRNEQF
TRBV5-1	TRBJ1-6	ASSLEGARDSPLH
TRBV6-1	TRBJ1-5	ASSETGEGNQPQH
TRBV28	TRBJ2-6	ASSLGLIGANVLT
TRBV7-8	TRBJ1-1	ASSRGGMNTEAF
TRBV6-1	TRBJ2-2	ASSASGSGRNTGELF